This entry lists 8 T cell receptor beta chains sequenced from one sample in a study of blood T cells in healthy people across ages (dated by TCRdb to between 2014 and 2016). Receptors were amplified or captured by 5' RACE. The run used an Illumina HiSeq 2500. A second PCR of roughly 7 to 11 cycles was performed with a sample-barcoded 5' primer and a J-beta primer mix. The raw public reads went through TCRdb reprocessing: fastp at Q25, MiXCR clone calling, in-frame beta chains kept. For every CDR3 protein sequence, its rows merge into one entry that carries the most common genes and DNA. This sample lists about 600,000 distinct CDR3 sequences; around 48% were detected once. Approximately 23% of the sample belongs to the ten largest clones. Sequenced input: blood. These receptors originate from a man older than 75 in good health.

The rearrangement uses TRBV7-2 and TRBJ2-5, with TRBD1 matching over 7 bases. The V and J ends lost 3 bases and 5 bases, in that order; junction bases with no gene match: 6. The CDR3 loop spans 14 amino acids. Germline V CDR1 and CDR2: SGHTA, FQGNSA. The chain's CDR3 is CASSFSGGLETQYF. CDR3 DNA: TGTGCCAGCAGCTTCTCAGGGGGTCTGGAGACCCAGTACTTC.

The chain recombines TRBV24-1 with TRBJ2-1; the match to TRBD1 covers 10 bases. CDR1 and CDR2 from the germline V gene are KGHDR and SFDVKD. This CDR3 has 15 amino acids. Trimming took 2 bases from V and 10 from J; bases not matched to a gene: 7. In DNA, the CDR3 is TGTGCCACCAGTGATTGGGGACAGGGGAACGGCGAGCAGTTCTTC. Amino acid sequence: CATSDWGQGNGEQFF.

Points on this clonotype: This may stem from a read error, because a much larger clone lies one nucleotide away. J is TRBJ2-3 and V is TRBV7-2; D perhaps matches TRBD1 (5 bases). V lost 1 base and J lost 4, with 15 bases in between. The CDR3 extends over 16 amino acids. CDR1 and CDR2 (germline): SGHTA, FQGNSA. In nucleotides, the CDR3 is TGTGCCAGCAGCTTAGGGGGCGGCCGGAGCGCAGATACGCAGTATTTT. This gives the protein CASSLGGGRSADTQYF.

This chain links TRBV7-8 with TRBJ2-3, with 7 positions matching TRBD2. With V trimmed by 1 base and J by 2 bases, 6 bases remained unmatched. The CDR3 is made up of 16 amino acids. The V gene's germline CDR1 is SGHVS and CDR2 FQNEAQ. CDR3 sequence: CASSLGGGPYTDTQYF. The CDR3, as DNA: TGTGCCAGCAGCTTAGGGGGGGGACCTTACACAGATACGCAGTATTTT.

The chain recombines TRBV5-1 with TRBJ2-3, with 8 bases lining up with TRBD1. V shed 7 bases, J shed 6 bases, and the junction held 13 bases outside the gene matches. CDR3 length: 15 amino acids. The germline gives CDR1 SGHRS, CDR2 YFSETQ. The CDR3 DNA sequence: TGCGCCAGCTACCCTCAGGGGGCGTCTAGGGATACGCAGTATTTT. Protein sequence: CASYPQGASRDTQYF.

The chain is built from TRBV28 and TRBJ2-2, with TRBD1 identical over 7 bases. This CDR3 comprises 15 residues. V shed 8 bases, J shed 6 bases, and the junction held 12 bases outside the gene matches. CDR1 MDHEN and CDR2 SYDVKM come from the germline V gene. In nucleotides, the CDR3 is TGTGCCAGCTCGTTCGGATACAGGGGCGCCGGGGAGCTGTTTTTT. Translated, it gives CASSFGYRGAGELFF.

The chain recombines TRBV19 with TRBJ2-7; 7 nucleotides match TRBD1. The CDR3 is made up of 14 amino acids. Trimming removed 10 bases from V and 2 bases from J; junction bases left unmatched: 11. CDR1 and CDR2 from the germline V gene are LNHDA and SQIVND (reference sequence). Here the CDR3 reads CATNRGPRPYEQYF. CDR3 coding DNA: TGTGCCACCAACAGGGGACCTCGGCCCTACGAGCAGTACTTC. Drawing the rest from reference TRBV19 and TRBJ2-7, the complete variable domain is DGGITQSPKYLFRKEGQNVTLSCEQNLNHDAMYWYRQDPGQGLRLIYYSQIVNDFQKGDIAEGYSVSREKKESFPLTVTSAQKNPTAFYLCATNRGPRPYEQYFGPGTRLTVT.

The J gene is TRBJ2-4, the V gene TRBV29-1, with D perhaps matching TRBD2 (5 bases). Judging by the DNA end, TRBJ2-7 fits better; the J call may be wrong. The CDR3 totals 13 residues. Per germline, CDR1 SQVTM and CDR2 ANQGSEA. CDR3 in amino acids: CSVVLADTYEQYF. The CDR3 DNA reads as TGCAGCGTTGTCCTAGCTGATACCTACGAGCAGTACTTC.